These 3 T cell receptor beta chains share one sample of origin, sequenced in a study of Graves' ophthalmopathy and Graves' hyperthyroidism. The authors amplified TCR beta CDR3 regions from RNA transcripts. First-round RT-PCR relied on HTBI primers, and a second-round multiplex PCR came next. TCRdb re-analysed the multiplex PCR reads in MiXCR, keeping a single row per CDR3 protein. The top ten clones hold 44% of a sample with 600,000 to 950,000 distinct CDR3 sequences, approximately 40% of them seen once. The sequenced sample was peripheral blood. The receptors stem from an adult man with Graves' ophthalmopathy.

Worth noting for this clonotype: Relative to the germline gene, one junction end is altered; a read error may explain this. The chain links TRBV15 to TRBJ2-6; 9 nucleotides line up with TRBD1. There are 17 residues in the CDR3. CDR1 and CDR2 (germline): LNHNV, YYDKDF (reference sequence). DNA of the CDR3: TGTGCCACCAGCAGAAAAAAAGGACAACAGGGGGCTAACGTCCTGACTTTC. Its translation is CATSRKKGQQGANVLTF.

Many counts were recorded for this clonotype. The rearrangement uses TRBV11-2 and TRBJ2-7; D not resolved. The V end was cut by 4 bases, the J end by 3 bases, with 10 bases between. The CDR3 runs 13 residues. Per the germline V gene, CDR1 is SGHAT and CDR2 is FQNNGV. CDR3 region: CASSYGVDYEQYF. The CDR3 bases are TGTGCCAGCAGCTATGGGGTCGACTACGAGCAGTACTTC.

The chain joins TRBV10-3 to TRBJ1-3, with unresolved D. Trimming removed 1 base at V and 10 bases at J, with 17 bases between. This CDR3 is 15 amino acids long. Germline V gene lookup returns CDR1 ENHRY and CDR2 SYGVKD. CDR3 sequence: CAISELKGYQETIYF. DNA of the CDR3: TGTGCCATCAGTGAGTTAAAAGGGTACCAAGAGACCATATATTTT.